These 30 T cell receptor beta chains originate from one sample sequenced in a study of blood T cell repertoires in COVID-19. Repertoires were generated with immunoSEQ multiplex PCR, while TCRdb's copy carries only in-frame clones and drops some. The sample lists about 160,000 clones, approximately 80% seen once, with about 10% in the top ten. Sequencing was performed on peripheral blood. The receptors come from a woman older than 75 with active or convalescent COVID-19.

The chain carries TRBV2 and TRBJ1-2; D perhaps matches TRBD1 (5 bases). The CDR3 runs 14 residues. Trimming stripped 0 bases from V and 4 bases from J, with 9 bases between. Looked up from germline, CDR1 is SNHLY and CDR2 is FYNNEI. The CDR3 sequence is CASSEAPRAYGYTF. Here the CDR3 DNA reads TGTGCCAGCAGTGAAGCGCCCAGGGCCTATGGCTACACCTTC.

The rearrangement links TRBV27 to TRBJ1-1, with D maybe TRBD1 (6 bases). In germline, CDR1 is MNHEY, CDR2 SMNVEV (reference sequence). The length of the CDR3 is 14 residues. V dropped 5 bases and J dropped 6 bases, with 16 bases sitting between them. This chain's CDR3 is CASSPINREAEAFF. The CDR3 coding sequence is TGTGCCAGCAGTCCCATAAACAGGGAAGCTGAAGCTTTCTTT.

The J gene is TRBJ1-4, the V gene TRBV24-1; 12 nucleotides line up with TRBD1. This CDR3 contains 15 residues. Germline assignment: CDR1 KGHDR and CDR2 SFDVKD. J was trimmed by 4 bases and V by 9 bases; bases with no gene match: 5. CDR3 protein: CATRGDRGHNEKLFF. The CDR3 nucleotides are TGTGCCACCCGGGGGGACAGGGGGCATAATGAAAAACTGTTTTTT.

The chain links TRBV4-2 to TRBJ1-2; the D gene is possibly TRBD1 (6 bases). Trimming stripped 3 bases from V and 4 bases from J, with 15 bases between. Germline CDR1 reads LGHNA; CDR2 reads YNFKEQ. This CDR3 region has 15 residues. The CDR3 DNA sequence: TGTGCCAGCAGCCAGGAGTCAGGGGAACCCTATGGCTACACCTTC. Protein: CASSQESGEPYGYTF.

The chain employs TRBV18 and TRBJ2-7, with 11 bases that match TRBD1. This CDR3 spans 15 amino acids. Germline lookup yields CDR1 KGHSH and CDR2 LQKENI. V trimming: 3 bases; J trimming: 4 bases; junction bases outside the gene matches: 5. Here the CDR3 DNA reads TGTGCCAGCTCACCCGGCGGGACAGGGGGTTACGAGCAGTACTTC. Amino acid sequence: CASSPGGTGGYEQYF.

The CDR3 DNA follows: TGTGCCAGCTCACTACCCCTAAGACAGAACACCGGGGAGCTGTTTTTT. Residues: CASSLPLRQNTGELFF. The gene calls are TRBV18 and TRBJ2-2, with unresolved D. CDR3 length equals 16 residues. Germline CDR1 reads KGHSH; CDR2 reads LQKENI. Trimming stripped 4 bases from V and 1 base from J, with 13 bases between.

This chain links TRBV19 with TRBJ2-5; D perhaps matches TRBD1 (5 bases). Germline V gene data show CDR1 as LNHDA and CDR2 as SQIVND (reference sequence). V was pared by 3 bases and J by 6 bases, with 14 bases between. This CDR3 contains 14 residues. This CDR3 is CASSMSDRRKTQYF. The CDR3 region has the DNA TGTGCCAGTAGTATGTCCGACAGAAGGAAGACCCAGTACTTC.

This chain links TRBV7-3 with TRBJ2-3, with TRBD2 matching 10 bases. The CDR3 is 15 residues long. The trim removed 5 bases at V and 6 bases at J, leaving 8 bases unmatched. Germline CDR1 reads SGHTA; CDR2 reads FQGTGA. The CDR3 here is CASSPSGGARDTQYF. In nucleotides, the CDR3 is TGTGCCAGCAGCCCCAGCGGGGGGGCCCGGGATACGCAGTATTTT.

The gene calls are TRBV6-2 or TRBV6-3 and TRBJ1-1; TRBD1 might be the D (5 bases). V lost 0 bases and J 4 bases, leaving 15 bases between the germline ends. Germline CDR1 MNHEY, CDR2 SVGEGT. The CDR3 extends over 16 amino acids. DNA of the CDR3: TGTGCCAGCAGTTACTCCCAAGGGGTATGGGGCACTGAAGCTTTCTTT. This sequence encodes CASSYSQGVWGTEAFF.

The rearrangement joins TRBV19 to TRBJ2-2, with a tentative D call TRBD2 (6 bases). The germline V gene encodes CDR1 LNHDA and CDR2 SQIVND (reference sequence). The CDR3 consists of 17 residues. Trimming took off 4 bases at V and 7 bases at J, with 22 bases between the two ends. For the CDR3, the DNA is TGTGCCAGTAGTACCCCGGGAGCAGGGCTAAAGGACGGGGAGCTGTTTTTT. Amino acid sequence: CASSTPGAGLKDGELFF. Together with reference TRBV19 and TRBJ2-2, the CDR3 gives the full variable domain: DGGITQSPKYLFRKEGQNVTLSCEQNLNHDAMYWYRQDPGQGLRLIYYSQIVNDFQKGDIAEGYSVSREKKESFPLTVTSAQKNPTAFYLCASSTPGAGLKDGELFFGEGSRLTVL.

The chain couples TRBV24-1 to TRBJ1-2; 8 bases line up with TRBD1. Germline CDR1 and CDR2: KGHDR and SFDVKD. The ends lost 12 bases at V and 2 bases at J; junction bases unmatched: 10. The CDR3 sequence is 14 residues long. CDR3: CAFPRQGQNYGYTF. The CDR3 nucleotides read TGTGCCTTCCCGCGACAGGGGCAAAACTATGGCTACACCTTC.

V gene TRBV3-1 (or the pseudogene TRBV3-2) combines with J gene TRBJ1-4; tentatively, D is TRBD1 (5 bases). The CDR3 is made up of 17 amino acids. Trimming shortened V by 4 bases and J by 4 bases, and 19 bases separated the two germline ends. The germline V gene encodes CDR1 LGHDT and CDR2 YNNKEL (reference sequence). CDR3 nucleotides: TGTGCCAGCAGCCCAATTAACCAGGGCTTTGGTAATGAAAAACTGTTTTTT. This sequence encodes CASSPINQGFGNEKLFF.

CDR3 in DNA: TGTGCCAGTAGTATGGACACCACTAACTATGGCTACACCTTC. It specifies CASSMDTTNYGYTF. V is TRBV19 and J is TRBJ1-2; a possible D gene is TRBD1 (5 bases). V lost 3 bases, J lost 0 bases, and 8 bases lay in between. Germline CDR1 is LNHDA and CDR2 is SQIVND (reference sequence). The CDR3 loop spans 14 amino acids.

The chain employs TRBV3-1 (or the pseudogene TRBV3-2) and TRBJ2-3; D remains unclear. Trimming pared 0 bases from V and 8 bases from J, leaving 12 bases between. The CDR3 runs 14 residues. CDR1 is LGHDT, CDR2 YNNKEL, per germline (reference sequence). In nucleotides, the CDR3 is TGTGCCAGCAGCCAAGATGCGGCCTCCCGTACGCAGTATTTT. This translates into CASSQDAASRTQYF.

CDR3 sequence (DNA): TGCGCCAGCAGCTTTAGCGGTGATGCCTACAATGAGCAGTTCTTC. Translating gives CASSFSGDAYNEQFF. The rearrangement uses TRBV5-1 and TRBJ2-1, with D possibly matching TRBD2 (6 bases). V was shortened by 2 bases and J by 2 bases, with 11 bases between the two germline ends. Germline CDR1 is SGHRS and CDR2 is YFSETQ. The CDR3 spans 15 residues.

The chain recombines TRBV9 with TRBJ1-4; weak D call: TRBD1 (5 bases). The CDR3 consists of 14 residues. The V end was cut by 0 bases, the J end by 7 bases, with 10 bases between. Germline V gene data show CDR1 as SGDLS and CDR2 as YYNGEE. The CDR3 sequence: CASSVGGEGEKLFF. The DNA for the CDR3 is TGTGCCAGCAGCGTAGGGGGCGAAGGTGAAAAACTGTTTTTT.

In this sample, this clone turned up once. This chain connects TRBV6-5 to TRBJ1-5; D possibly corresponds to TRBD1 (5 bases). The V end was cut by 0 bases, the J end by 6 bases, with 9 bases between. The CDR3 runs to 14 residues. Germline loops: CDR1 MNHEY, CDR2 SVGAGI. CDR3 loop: CASSYSLRGQPQHF. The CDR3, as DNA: TGTGCCAGCAGTTACTCCCTAAGGGGTCAGCCCCAGCATTTT.

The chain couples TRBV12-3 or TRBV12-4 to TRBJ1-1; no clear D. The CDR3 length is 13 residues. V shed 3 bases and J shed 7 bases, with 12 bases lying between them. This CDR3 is CASSFGEPIEAFF. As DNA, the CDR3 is TGTGCCAGCAGTTTTGGAGAACCCATTGAAGCTTTCTTT.

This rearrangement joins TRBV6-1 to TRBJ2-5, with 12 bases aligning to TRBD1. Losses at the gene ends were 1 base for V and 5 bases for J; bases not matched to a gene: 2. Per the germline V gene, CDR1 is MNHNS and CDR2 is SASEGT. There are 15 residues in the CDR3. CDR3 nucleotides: TGTGCCAGCAGTGAAGTGGGACAGGGGGCTGAGACCCAGTACTTC. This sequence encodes CASSEVGQGAETQYF.

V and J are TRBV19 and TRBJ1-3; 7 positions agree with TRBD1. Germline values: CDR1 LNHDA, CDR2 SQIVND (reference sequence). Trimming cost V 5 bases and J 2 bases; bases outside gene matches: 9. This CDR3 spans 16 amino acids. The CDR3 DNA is TGTGCCAGTAGTCCGCTCCTCGGACAGGCTGGAAACACCATATATTTT. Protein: CASSPLLGQAGNTIYF.

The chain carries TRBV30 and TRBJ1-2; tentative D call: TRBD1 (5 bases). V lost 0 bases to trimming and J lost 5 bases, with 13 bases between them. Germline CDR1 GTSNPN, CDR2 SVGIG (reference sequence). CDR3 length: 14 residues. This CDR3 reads CAWSVSAGRYGYTF. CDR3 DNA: TGTGCCTGGAGTGTAAGCGCAGGGCGGTATGGCTACACCTTC.

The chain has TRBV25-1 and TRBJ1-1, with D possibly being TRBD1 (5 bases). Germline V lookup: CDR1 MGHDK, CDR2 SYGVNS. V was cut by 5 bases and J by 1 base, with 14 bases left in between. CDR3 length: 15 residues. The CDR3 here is CASSPTQGWNTEAFF. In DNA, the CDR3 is TGTGCCAGCAGTCCCACCCAGGGATGGAACACTGAAGCTTTCTTT.

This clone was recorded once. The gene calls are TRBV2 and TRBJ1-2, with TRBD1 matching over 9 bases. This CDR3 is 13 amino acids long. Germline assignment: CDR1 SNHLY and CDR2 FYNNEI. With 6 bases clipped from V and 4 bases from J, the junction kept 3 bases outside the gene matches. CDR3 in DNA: TGTGCCAGCAGCTCGACAGGGGGCTATGGCTACACCTTC. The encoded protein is CASSSTGGYGYTF.

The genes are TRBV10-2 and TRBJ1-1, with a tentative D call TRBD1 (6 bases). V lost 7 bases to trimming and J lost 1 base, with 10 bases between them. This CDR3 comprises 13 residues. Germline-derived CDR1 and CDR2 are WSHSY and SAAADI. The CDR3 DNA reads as TGCGCCAGCAAGCGACAGGAGAACACTGAAGCTTTCTTT. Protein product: CASKRQENTEAFF.

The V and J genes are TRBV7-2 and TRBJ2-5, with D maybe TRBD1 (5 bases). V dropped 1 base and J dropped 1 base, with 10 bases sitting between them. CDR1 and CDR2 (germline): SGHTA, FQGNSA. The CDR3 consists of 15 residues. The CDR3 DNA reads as TGTGCCAGCAGCTTAGACAGGAAGGGCCAAGAGACCCAGTACTTC. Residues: CASSLDRKGQETQYF. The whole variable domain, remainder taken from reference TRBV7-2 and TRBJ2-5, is GAGVSQSPSNKVTEKGKDVELRCDPISGHTALYWYRQSLGQGLEFLIYFQGNSAPDKSGLPSDRFSAERTGGSVSTLTIQRTQQEDSAVYLCASSLDRKGQETQYFGPGTRLLVL.

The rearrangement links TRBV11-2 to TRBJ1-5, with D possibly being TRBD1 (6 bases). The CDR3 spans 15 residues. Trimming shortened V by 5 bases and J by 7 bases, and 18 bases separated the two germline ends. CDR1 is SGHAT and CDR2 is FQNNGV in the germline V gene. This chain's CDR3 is CASSALTGKGQPQHF. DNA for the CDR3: TGTGCCAGCAGCGCACTAACAGGGAAGGGACAGCCCCAGCATTTT.

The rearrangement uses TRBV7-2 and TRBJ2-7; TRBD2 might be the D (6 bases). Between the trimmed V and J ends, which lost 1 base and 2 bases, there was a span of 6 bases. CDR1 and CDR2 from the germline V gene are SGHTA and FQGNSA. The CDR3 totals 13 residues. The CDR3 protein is CASSLVAAYEQYF. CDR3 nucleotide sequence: TGTGCCAGCAGCTTAGTAGCGGCCTACGAGCAGTACTTC.

CDR3 amino acids: CAISEFTGRNTEAFF. CDR3 coding DNA: TGTGCCATCAGTGAGTTCACAGGCAGGAACACTGAAGCTTTCTTT. The chain couples TRBV10-3 to TRBJ1-1; D perhaps matches TRBD1 (5 bases). This CDR3 has 15 amino acids. Trimming cost V 1 base and J 1 base, with 10 bases left between them. Per the germline V gene, CDR1 is ENHRY and CDR2 is SYGVKD.

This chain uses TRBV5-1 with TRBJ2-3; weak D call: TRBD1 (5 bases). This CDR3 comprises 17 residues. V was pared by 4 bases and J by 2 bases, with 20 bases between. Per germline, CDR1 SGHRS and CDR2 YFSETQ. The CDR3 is CASSPGRAGNPTDTQYF. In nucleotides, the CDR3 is TGCGCCAGCAGCCCCGGCAGGGCAGGCAACCCCACAGATACGCAGTATTTT.

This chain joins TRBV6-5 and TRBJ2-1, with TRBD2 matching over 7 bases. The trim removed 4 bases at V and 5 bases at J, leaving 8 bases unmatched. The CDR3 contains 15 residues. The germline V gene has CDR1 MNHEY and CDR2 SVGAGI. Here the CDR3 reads CASSSGGEGHNEQFF. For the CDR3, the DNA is TGTGCCAGCAGTTCGGGCGGGGAGGGGCACAATGAGCAGTTCTTC.